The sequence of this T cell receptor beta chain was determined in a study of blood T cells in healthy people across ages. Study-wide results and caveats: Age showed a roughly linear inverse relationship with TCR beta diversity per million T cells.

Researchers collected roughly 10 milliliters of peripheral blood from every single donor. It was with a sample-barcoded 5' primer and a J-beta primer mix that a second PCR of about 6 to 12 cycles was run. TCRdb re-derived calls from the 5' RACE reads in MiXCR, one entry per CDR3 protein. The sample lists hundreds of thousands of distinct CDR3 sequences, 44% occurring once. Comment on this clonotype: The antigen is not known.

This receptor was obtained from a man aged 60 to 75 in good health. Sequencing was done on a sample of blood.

The CDR3 DNA is TGTGCCAGCAGTGAAAGGGGCGGTGGATACACAGATACGCAGTATTTT. Translation gives CASSERGGGYTDTQYF. The J gene is TRBJ2-3, the V gene TRBV2; possible D gene TRBD1, 5 bases. This CDR3 spans 16 amino acids. The V gene's germline CDR1 is SNHLY and CDR2 FYNNEI. Trimming removed 2 bases from V and 2 bases from J, with 14 bases in between.